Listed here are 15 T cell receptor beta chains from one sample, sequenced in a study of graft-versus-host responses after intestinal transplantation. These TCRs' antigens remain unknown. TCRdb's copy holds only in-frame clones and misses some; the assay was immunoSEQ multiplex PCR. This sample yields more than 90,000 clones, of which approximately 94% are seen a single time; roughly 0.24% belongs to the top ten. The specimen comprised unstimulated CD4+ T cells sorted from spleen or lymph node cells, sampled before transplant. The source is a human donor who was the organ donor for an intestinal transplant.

For the CDR3, the DNA is TGTGCCAGCAGCTTAGCGGGAGGGACCGGGGAGCTGTTTTTT. It translates to CASSLAGGTGELFF. The gene calls are TRBV7-2 and TRBJ2-2; the match to TRBD2 covers 7 bases. Germline CDR1 reads SGHTA; CDR2 reads FQGNSA. This CDR3 has 14 residues. J gave up 5 bases and V 0 bases, and 0 bases lay outside the gene matches.

The DNA of the CDR3 is TGTGCCAGCAGTCCACCGGGGGGAGGTAACACTGAAGCTTTCTTT. It is translated as CASSPPGGGNTEAFF. The chain has TRBV28 and TRBJ1-1, with D possibly matching TRBD1 (5 bases). Trimming removed 5 bases from V and 2 bases from J, with 15 bases in between. Germline V gene data show CDR1 as MDHEN and CDR2 as SYDVKM. The CDR3 runs 15 residues.

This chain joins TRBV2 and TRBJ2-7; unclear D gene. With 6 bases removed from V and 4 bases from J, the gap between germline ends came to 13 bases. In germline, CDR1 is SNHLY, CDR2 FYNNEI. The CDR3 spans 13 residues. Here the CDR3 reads CASSQGRIYEQYF. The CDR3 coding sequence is TGTGCCAGCAGCCAAGGACGGATTTACGAGCAGTACTTC.

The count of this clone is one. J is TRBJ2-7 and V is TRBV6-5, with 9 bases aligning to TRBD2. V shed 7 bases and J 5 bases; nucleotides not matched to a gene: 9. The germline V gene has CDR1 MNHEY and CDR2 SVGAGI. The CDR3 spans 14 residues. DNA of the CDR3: TGTGCCAGCACTTTAGCGGGAGCTTTCCACGAGCAGTACTTC. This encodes CASTLAGAFHEQYF.

This CDR3 is CASSMIQETQYF. Written as DNA, the CDR3 is TGTGCCAGTAGTATGATCCAAGAGACCCAGTACTTC. The gene calls are TRBV19 and TRBJ2-5; D ambiguous. Trimming took 3 bases from V and 1 from J, leaving 3 bases between them. Germline loops: CDR1 LNHDA, CDR2 SQIVND (reference sequence). CDR3 length: 12 amino acids.

The CDR3 loop reads CASTPGTTEAFF. CDR3 DNA sequence: TGTGCCAGCACCCCCGGGACAACTGAAGCTTTCTTT. This chain connects TRBV2 to TRBJ1-1; possible D gene TRBD1, 6 bases. The ends were cut back, 7 bases at V and 5 bases at J, with 11 bases in the middle. CDR1 SNHLY and CDR2 FYNNEI come from the germline V gene. The CDR3 totals 12 residues.

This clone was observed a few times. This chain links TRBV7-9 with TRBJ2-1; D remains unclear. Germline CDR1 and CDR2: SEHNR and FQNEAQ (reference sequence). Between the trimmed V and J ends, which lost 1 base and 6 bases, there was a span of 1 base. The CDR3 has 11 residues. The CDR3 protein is CASSLVNEQFF. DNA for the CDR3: TGTGCCAGCAGCTTAGTCAATGAGCAGTTCTTC. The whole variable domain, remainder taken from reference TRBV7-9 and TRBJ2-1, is DTGVSQNPRHKITKRGQNVTFRCDPISEHNRLYWYRQTLGQGPEFLTYFQNEAQLEKSRLLSDRFSAERPKGSFSTLEIQRTEQGDSAMYLCASSLVNEQFFGPGTRLTVL.

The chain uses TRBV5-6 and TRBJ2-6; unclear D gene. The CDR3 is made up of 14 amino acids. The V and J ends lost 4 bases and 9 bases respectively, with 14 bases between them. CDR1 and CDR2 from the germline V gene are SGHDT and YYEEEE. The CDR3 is CASSPGRRFNVLTF. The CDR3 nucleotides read TGTGCCAGCAGCCCCGGGCGCCGGTTCAACGTCCTGACTTTC.

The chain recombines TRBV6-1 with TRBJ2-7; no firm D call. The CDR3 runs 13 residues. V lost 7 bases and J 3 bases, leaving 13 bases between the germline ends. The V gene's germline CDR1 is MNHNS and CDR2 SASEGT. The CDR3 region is CASTPHAVYEQYF. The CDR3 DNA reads TGTGCCAGCACCCCGCATGCGGTCTACGAGCAGTACTTC.

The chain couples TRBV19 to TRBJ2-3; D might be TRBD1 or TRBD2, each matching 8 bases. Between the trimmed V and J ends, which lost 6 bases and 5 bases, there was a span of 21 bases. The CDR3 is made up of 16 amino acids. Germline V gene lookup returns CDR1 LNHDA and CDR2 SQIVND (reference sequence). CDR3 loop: CASSSGGTGERDTQYF. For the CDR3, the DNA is TGTGCCAGTAGCTCGGGAGGGACAGGTGAAAGAGATACGCAGTATTTT.

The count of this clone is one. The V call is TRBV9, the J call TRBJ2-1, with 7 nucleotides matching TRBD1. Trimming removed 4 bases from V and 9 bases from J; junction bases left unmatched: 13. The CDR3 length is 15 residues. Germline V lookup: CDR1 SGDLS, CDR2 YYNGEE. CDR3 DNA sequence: TGTGCCAGCAGCCCCCGGGACCGCCCAGGGGGTGAGCAGTTCTTC. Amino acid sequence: CASSPRDRPGGEQFF.

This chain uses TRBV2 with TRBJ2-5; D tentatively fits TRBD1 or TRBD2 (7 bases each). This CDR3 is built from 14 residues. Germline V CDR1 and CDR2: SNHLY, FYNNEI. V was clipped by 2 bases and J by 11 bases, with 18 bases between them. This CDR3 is CASSEMVQGGEQYF. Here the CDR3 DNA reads TGTGCCAGCAGTGAAATGGTTCAGGGGGGGGAGCAGTACTTC.

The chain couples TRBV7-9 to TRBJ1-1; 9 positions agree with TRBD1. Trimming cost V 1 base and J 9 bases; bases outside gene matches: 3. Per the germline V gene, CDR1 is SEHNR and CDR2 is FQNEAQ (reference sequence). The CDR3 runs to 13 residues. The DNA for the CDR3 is TGTGCCAGCAGCTTAGTACAGGGGGCGCAAGCTTTCTTT. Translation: CASSLVQGAQAFF.

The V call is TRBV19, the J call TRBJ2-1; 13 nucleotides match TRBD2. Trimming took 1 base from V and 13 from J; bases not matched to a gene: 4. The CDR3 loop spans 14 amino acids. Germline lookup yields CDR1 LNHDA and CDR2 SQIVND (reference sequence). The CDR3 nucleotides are TGTGCCAGTAGTATAGGACTAGCGGGAGGACCACAGTTCTTC. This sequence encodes CASSIGLAGGPQFF.

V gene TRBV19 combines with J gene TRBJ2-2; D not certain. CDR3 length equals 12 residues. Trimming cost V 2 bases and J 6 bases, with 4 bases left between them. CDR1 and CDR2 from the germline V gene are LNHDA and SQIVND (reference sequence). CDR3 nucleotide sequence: TGTGCCAGTAGTATAAGGGCCGGGGAGCTGTTTTTT. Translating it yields CASSIRAGELFF.